The rows below give T cell receptor beta chains drawn from one sample of a study of blood T cell repertoires in COVID-19. Measured with immunoSEQ multiplex PCR; TCRdb has only the in-frame clones, and not every one. Among roughly 140,000 clones, almost 90% were seen once, and the ten largest hold roughly a tenth. The sample consisted of peripheral blood. The origin of the receptors is a man between 50 and 59 years old with active or convalescent COVID-19. Each CDR3 is given with its conserved first and last residue. Fields, in order: V gene, clone size, J gene, D gene, CDR3 DNA, CDR3 protein. A D gene is named only where the DNA matches it firmly. Clone size is shown for a subset of rows, as once, few, many or a class of expanded clone.

V: TRBV30; size: NA; J: TRBJ1-2; D: NA; DNA: TGTGCCTGGGAGGAGAATGCAGGGGTAAAGTATGGCTACACCTTC; CDR3: CAWEENAGVKYGYTF
V: TRBV19; size: NA; J: TRBJ1-2; D: NA; DNA: TGTGCCAGTAGTATAGGTAGGACGGGGAGAAGATATGGCTACACCTTC; CDR3: CASSIGRTGRRYGYTF
V: TRBV5-6; size: NA; J: TRBJ2-5; D: NA; DNA: TGTGCCAGCAGCTTGCGAATGGGGGGGCTGAAAGAGACCCAGTACTTC; CDR3: CASSLRMGGLKETQYF
V: TRBV7-4; size: NA; J: TRBJ2-7; D: NA; DNA: TGTGCCAGCAGAGTCCCGAGGGAGCAGTACTTC; CDR3: CASRVPREQYF
V: TRBV5-1; size: NA; J: TRBJ2-5; D: NA; DNA: TGCGCCAGCAGCTTTGGAGGAGCCCAAGAGACCCAGTACTTC; CDR3: CASSFGGAQETQYF
V: TRBV9; size: NA; J: TRBJ2-3; D: NA; DNA: TGTGCCAGCAGCGTAGAAGGGGCGGGCACAGATACGCAGTATTTT; CDR3: CASSVEGAGTDTQYF
V: TRBV3-1/TRBV3-2; size: few; J: TRBJ2-3; D: TRBD2; DNA: TGTGCCAGCAGCCCGGGAGGAGATACGCAGTATTTT; CDR3: CASSPGGDTQYF
V: TRBV28; size: NA; J: TRBJ1-1; D: NA; DNA: TGTGCCAGCAGTTCCCAAGGGGGTGGCGCTTTCTTT; CDR3: CASSSQGGGAFF
V: TRBV7-2; size: NA; J: TRBJ2-1; D: NA; DNA: TGTGCCAGCAGCACAGCTTCTACTTCAGAGCAGTTCTTC; CDR3: CASSTASTSEQFF
V: TRBV3-1/TRBV3-2; size: NA; J: TRBJ1-4; D: NA; DNA: TGTGCCAGCAGCCAACGCGGTGCAACTAATGAAAAACTGTTTTTT; CDR3: CASSQRGATNEKLFF
V: TRBV2; size: NA; J: TRBJ1-5; D: TRBD1; DNA: TGTGCCAGCCGGGAGCAGGGGGGCAATCAGCCCCAGCATTTT; CDR3: CASREQGGNQPQHF
V: TRBV5-5; size: NA; J: TRBJ2-2; D: NA; DNA: TGTGCCAGCAGCTTGGTTGTGGTCGGCGGGGAGCTGTTTTTT; CDR3: CASSLVVVGGELFF
V: TRBV6-5; size: NA; J: TRBJ2-7; D: NA; DNA: TGTGCCGTCAAAGGGGCTCTACGATGGCAGTACTTC; CDR3: CAVKGALRWQYF
V: TRBV2; size: NA; J: TRBJ2-1; D: NA; DNA: TGTGCCAGCAGTGATCCAGCGGGCTCCTACAATGAGCAGTTCTTC; CDR3: CASSDPAGSYNEQFF
V: TRBV27; size: NA; J: TRBJ1-3; D: NA; DNA: TGTGCCAGCAGTAGGTCGGAGGTGACTGCTGGAAACACCATATATTTT; CDR3: CASSRSEVTAGNTIYF
V: TRBV5-4; size: NA; J: TRBJ2-7; D: NA; DNA: TGTGCCAGCAGCTTGGGCGCGGGTATTTACTACGAGCAGTACTTC; CDR3: CASSLGAGIYYEQYF
V: TRBV30; size: NA; J: TRBJ1-5; D: NA; DNA: TGTGCCTGGAGTGTACGACAGCTCAATCAGCCCCAGCATTTT; CDR3: CAWSVRQLNQPQHF
V: TRBV5-1; size: once; J: TRBJ2-1; D: TRBD2; DNA: TGCGCCAGCAGCTTGGCCAATAGGAGACTAGCGGGAAAGAATGAGCAGTTCTTC; CDR3: CASSLANRRLAGKNEQFF
V: TRBV7-7; size: few; J: TRBJ1-4; D: NA; DNA: TGTGCTAGCAGCTTAGCAAAGGGAGATAATGAAAAACTGTTTTTT; CDR3: CASSLAKGDNEKLFF
V: TRBV28; size: NA; J: TRBJ1-1; D: NA; DNA: TGTGCCAGCCGCGCGGGGGGTGCTGAAGCTTTCTTT; CDR3: CASRAGGAEAFF
V: TRBV6-6; size: NA; J: TRBJ1-6; D: NA; DNA: TGTGCCAGCAGTACCTCCAGGCTTGGGAATTCACCCCTCCACTTT; CDR3: CASSTSRLGNSPLHF
V: TRBV21-1; size: NA; J: TRBJ2-1; D: NA; DNA: TGTGCCAGCAGCCTCCGGGACAGGGTGGCCAATGAGCAGTTCTTC; CDR3: CASSLRDRVANEQFF
V: TRBV6-5; size: NA; J: TRBJ2-1; D: NA; DNA: TGTGCCAGCAGTTACACCGAGTCCTACAATGAGCAGTTCTTC; CDR3: CASSYTESYNEQFF
V: TRBV11-2; size: NA; J: TRBJ2-7; D: TRBD2; DNA: TGTGCCAGCAGCTTACCCCACTGGCGGGAGGGCTCCTACGAGCAGTACTTC; CDR3: CASSLPHWREGSYEQYF
V: TRBV5-1; size: NA; J: TRBJ2-1; D: TRBD2; DNA: TGCGCCAGCAGCTTGGCCACAGCGGGAGGCCACAATGAGCAGTTCTTC; CDR3: CASSLATAGGHNEQFF
V: TRBV7-2; size: NA; J: TRBJ1-1; D: NA; DNA: TGTGCCAGCAGTATCGGGGGGGCGAACACTGAAGCTTTCTTT; CDR3: CASSIGGANTEAFF
V: TRBV7-9; size: NA; J: TRBJ1-3; D: TRBD1; DNA: TGTGCCAGCAGCGCCGGGACAGGGTTTTTGGACACCATATATTTT; CDR3: CASSAGTGFLDTIYF
V: TRBV10-3; size: NA; J: TRBJ2-5; D: NA; DNA: TGTGCCATCAGTGAAACGGGCCAAGAGACCCAGTACTTC; CDR3: CAISETGQETQYF
V: TRBV5-1; size: NA; J: TRBJ1-6; D: NA; DNA: TGCGCCAGCAGCTTGTCGCGCGGGACGGAAGATAATTCACCCCTCCACTTT; CDR3: CASSLSRGTEDNSPLHF
V: TRBV7-3; size: few; J: TRBJ1-2; D: NA; DNA: TGTGCCAGCAGCTTCAGGGCAGGAACAGCTAACTATGGCTACACCTTC; CDR3: CASSFRAGTANYGYTF
V: TRBV5-1; size: NA; J: TRBJ2-1; D: TRBD1; DNA: TGCGCCAGCAAGCGGACAGGGACGACAAATGAGCAGTTCTTC; CDR3: CASKRTGTTNEQFF
V: TRBV28; size: NA; J: TRBJ2-5; D: NA; DNA: TGTGCCAGCAGTCTGAGAGGACTGGAGGAGACCCAGTACTTC; CDR3: CASSLRGLEETQYF
V: TRBV18; size: NA; J: TRBJ1-1; D: NA; DNA: TGTGCCAGCTCACCACCTTGGGGAGGTGTCACTGAAGCTTTCTTT; CDR3: CASSPPWGGVTEAFF
V: TRBV7-3; size: NA; J: TRBJ2-3; D: TRBD1; DNA: TGTGCCAGCAGCTTCCAGGGGGCAGATACGCAGTATTTT; CDR3: CASSFQGADTQYF
V: TRBV24-1; size: NA; J: TRBJ2-3; D: NA; DNA: TGTGCCACCAGTGTGCAGGGTGTCACAGATACGCAGTATTTT; CDR3: CATSVQGVTDTQYF
V: TRBV6-5; size: NA; J: TRBJ2-3; D: TRBD2; DNA: TGTGCCAGCAGGACACTAGCGGGAGTAGGAAATACGCAGTATTTT; CDR3: CASRTLAGVGNTQYF
V: TRBV18; size: NA; J: TRBJ2-1; D: TRBD2; DNA: TGTGCCAGCTCACCAAGAAGCGGGAGATCTGAGCAGTTCTTC; CDR3: CASSPRSGRSEQFF
V: TRBV7-3; size: NA; J: TRBJ2-3; D: TRBD1; DNA: TGTGCCAGCAGCTTATGGGGGACAGGGGAAACAGATACGCAGTATTTT; CDR3: CASSLWGTGETDTQYF
V: TRBV23-1; size: NA; J: TRBJ2-7; D: TRBD1; DNA: TGCGCCAGCGGTCGGAACCGGGACAGGGATTCGTCCTCCTACGAGCAGTACTTC; CDR3: CASGRNRDRDSSSYEQYF
V: TRBV2; size: NA; J: TRBJ2-5; D: TRBD2; DNA: TGTGCCAGCAGTCCGGGACTAGGGTCCACCCAGTACTTC; CDR3: CASSPGLGSTQYF
V: TRBV7-3; size: NA; J: TRBJ2-1; D: NA; DNA: TGTGCCAGCAGCTTAATGACATCGGGCGGGAATGAGCAGTTCTTC; CDR3: CASSLMTSGGNEQFF
V: TRBV4-3; size: NA; J: TRBJ1-4; D: NA; DNA: TGCGCCAGCAGCCAAGATTTAGCCCGTCATGAAAAACTGTTTTTT; CDR3: CASSQDLARHEKLFF
V: TRBV28; size: NA; J: TRBJ1-2; D: NA; DNA: TGTGCCAGCAGTTTAGTTACACCCACTAACTATGGCTACACCTTC; CDR3: CASSLVTPTNYGYTF
V: TRBV2; size: once; J: TRBJ2-1; D: TRBD2; DNA: TGTGCCAGCAGTGAACTAGCGGGAACCCACAATGAGCAGTTCTTC; CDR3: CASSELAGTHNEQFF
V: TRBV3-1/TRBV3-2; size: NA; J: TRBJ1-5; D: TRBD1; DNA: TGTGCCAGCAGCTTAACAGGGGGAAATCAGCCCCAGCATTTT; CDR3: CASSLTGGNQPQHF
V: TRBV28; size: NA; J: TRBJ1-5; D: TRBD1; DNA: TGTGCCAGCAGGATACAGGGGAACAATCAGCCCCAGCATTTT; CDR3: CASRIQGNNQPQHF
V: TRBV6-2/TRBV6-3; size: NA; J: TRBJ2-1; D: TRBD2; DNA: TGTGCCAGCAGTTACGAAGGGACTAGCGGGAGACGGCCCTACAATGAGCAGTTCTTC; CDR3: CASSYEGTSGRRPYNEQFF
V: TRBV11-1; size: NA; J: TRBJ2-7; D: NA; DNA: TGTGCCAGCAGAACCGGGACTGAGTACGAGCAGTACTTC; CDR3: CASRTGTEYEQYF
V: TRBV24-1; size: NA; J: TRBJ1-5; D: NA; DNA: TGTGCCACCAGTTCCCGGGATATTTATCAGCCCCAGCATTTT; CDR3: CATSSRDIYQPQHF